This TCR beta chain was identified in a study of CD8 T cells in ankylosing spondylitis. Study-level points and caveats: Seemingly characteristic of ankylosing spondylitis blood was a TCR beta motif consisting of about 8 highly homologous variants. In ankylosing spondylitis patients, matched synovial fluid reportedly showed significant enrichment of disease-linked clones.

TCRdb re-called the 5' RACE reads with MiXCR, one entry per CDR3 protein. Of 400,000 to 450,000 distinct CDR3 sequences in the sample, roughly a sixth are singletons; the top ten hold 1%. This clonotype has more than one count but fewer than ten. Antigen specificity is unknown. Trimming shortened V by 5 bases and J by 4 bases, and 13 bases separated the two germline ends. CDR1 and CDR2 (germline): KGHDR, SFDVKD. This CDR3 is built from 14 residues. Sequencing was performed on blood, either unsorted or a sorted T cell fraction (not recorded which). V usage is TRBV24-1 and J usage is TRBJ1-1, with D maybe TRBD1 (6 bases). This sequence originates from a male donor with ankylosing spondylitis. CDR3: CATSGNRESTEAFF. DNA for the CDR3: TGTGCCACCAGTGGGAACAGGGAGTCCACTGAAGCTTTCTTT.